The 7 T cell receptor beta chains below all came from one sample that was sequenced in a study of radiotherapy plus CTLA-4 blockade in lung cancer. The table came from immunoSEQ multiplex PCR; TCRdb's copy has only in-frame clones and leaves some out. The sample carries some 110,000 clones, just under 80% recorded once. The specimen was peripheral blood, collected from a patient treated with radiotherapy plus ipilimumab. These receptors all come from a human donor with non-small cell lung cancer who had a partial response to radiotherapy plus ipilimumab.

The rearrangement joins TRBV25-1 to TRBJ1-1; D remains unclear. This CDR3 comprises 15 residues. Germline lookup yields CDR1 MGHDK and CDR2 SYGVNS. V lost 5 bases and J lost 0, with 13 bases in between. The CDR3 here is CASSQTGIMNTEAFF. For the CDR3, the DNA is TGTGCCAGCAGTCAAACGGGGATCATGAACACTGAAGCTTTCTTT.

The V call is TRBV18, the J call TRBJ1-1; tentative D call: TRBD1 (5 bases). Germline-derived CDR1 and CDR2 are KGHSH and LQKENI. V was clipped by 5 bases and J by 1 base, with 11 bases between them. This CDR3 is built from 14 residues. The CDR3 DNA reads TGTGCCAGCTCATATGGGGCCCAGAACACTGAAGCTTTCTTT. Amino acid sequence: CASSYGAQNTEAFF.

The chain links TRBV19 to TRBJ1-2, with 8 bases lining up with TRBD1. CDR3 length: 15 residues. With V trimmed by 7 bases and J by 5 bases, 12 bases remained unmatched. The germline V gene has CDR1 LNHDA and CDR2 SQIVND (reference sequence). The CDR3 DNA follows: TGTGCCAGTACTCGCACCGAGACAGGGGATTATGGCTACACCTTC. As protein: CASTRTETGDYGYTF.

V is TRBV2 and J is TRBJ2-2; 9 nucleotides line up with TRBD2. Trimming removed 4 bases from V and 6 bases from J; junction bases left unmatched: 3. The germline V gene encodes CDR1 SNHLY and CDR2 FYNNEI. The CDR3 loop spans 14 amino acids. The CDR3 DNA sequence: TGTGCCAGCAGTGGCGGGAGGGGCCCCGGGGAGCTGTTTTTT. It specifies CASSGGRGPGELFF.

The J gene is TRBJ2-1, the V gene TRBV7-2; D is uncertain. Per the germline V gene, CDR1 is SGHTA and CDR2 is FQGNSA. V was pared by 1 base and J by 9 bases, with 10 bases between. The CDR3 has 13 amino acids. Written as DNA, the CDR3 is TGTGCCAGCAGCTTAGATGCCGGTTCTGAGCAGTTCTTC. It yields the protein CASSLDAGSEQFF. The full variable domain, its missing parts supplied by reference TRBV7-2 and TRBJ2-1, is GAGVSQSPSNKVTEKGKDVELRCDPISGHTALYWYRQSLGQGLEFLIYFQGNSAPDKSGLPSDRFSAERTGGSVSTLTIQRTQQEDSAVYLCASSLDAGSEQFFGPGTRLTVL.

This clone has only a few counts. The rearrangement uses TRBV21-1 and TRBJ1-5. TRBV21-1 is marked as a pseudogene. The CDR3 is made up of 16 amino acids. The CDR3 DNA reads TGTGCCACCGGGGGGGGCCCAAAGGGGATCAATCAGCCCCAGCATTTT. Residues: CATGGGPKGINQPQHF.

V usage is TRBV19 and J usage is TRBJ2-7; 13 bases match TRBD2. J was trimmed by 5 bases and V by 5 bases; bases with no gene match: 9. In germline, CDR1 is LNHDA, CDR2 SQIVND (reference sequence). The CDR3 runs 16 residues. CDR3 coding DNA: TGTGCCAGTAGTGGAACCGGGACTAGCGGGACTAACGAGCAGTACTTC. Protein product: CASSGTGTSGTNEQYF.